These 29 T cell receptor beta chains were sequenced from one sample in a study of cytomegalovirus exposure and HLA in healthy donors. PCR was performed using 60 Vbeta and 13 Jbeta primers. Clones were read by immunoSEQ multiplex PCR, and TCRdb kept only the in-frame ones, dropping some. The table includes roughly 110,000 clones, around 80% detected once. Sequenced: PBMCs. These receptors were collected from a woman in her forties or fifties in good health and CMV-seropositive.

The rearrangement uses TRBV19 and TRBJ2-7, with a possible D match to TRBD1 (6 bases). CDR3 length equals 17 residues. V gave up 3 bases and J gave up 2 bases, with 20 bases separating them. From germline, CDR1 is LNHDA and CDR2 SQIVND (reference sequence). The CDR3 spells CASSIRFRDRTTYEQYF. The CDR3 DNA reads as TGTGCCAGTAGTATCAGATTTCGAGACAGGACGACCTACGAGCAGTACTTC.

The chain combines TRBV6-1 with TRBJ1-4, with TRBD1 matching 12 bases. CDR3 length: 14 amino acids. V lost 4 bases to trimming and J lost 7 bases; unmatched junction nucleotides: 1. CDR1 and CDR2 from the germline V gene are MNHNS and SASEGT. The CDR3 DNA reads TGTGCCAGCAGTGGGGACAGGGGGCCTGAAAAACTGTTTTTT. As protein: CASSGDRGPEKLFF.

CDR3 coding DNA: TGTGCCAGCACTATAGCGAGACAGGGGAGAGTTGAAGCTTTCTTT. Protein product: CASTIARQGRVEAFF. This chain links TRBV2 with TRBJ1-1, with 8 bases that match TRBD1. CDR3 length equals 15 residues. Per germline, CDR1 SNHLY and CDR2 FYNNEI. V lost 7 bases and J lost 7; bases outside the gene matches: 14.

This chain connects TRBV19 to TRBJ1-2; D ambiguous. The CDR3 spans 13 residues. The V end was cut by 5 bases, the J end by 4 bases, with 11 bases between. Germline V CDR1 and CDR2: LNHDA, SQIVND (reference sequence). CDR3 residues: CASSFTAPYGYTF. Written as DNA, the CDR3 is TGTGCCAGTAGTTTTACAGCCCCCTATGGCTACACCTTC.

J is TRBJ1-2 and V is TRBV13; a possible D gene is TRBD1 (6 bases). This CDR3 spans 16 amino acids. With 5 bases removed from V and 2 bases from J, the gap between germline ends came to 18 bases. The germline V gene encodes CDR1 PRHDT and CDR2 FYEKMQ (reference sequence). The CDR3 nucleotides are TGTGCCAGCAGCCCCGGGCAGGGGTCGCAGAACTATGGCTACACCTTC. Its protein product is CASSPGQGSQNYGYTF.

V gene TRBV19 combines with J gene TRBJ2-5; D is perhaps TRBD1 (5 bases). This CDR3 contains 15 residues. Trimming took 3 bases from V and 0 from J, leaving 11 bases between them. Germline assignment: CDR1 LNHDA and CDR2 SQIVND (reference sequence). The CDR3 protein is CASSIGHSYQETQYF. CDR3 bases: TGTGCCAGTAGTATCGGACACTCGTACCAAGAGACCCAGTACTTC.

The CDR3 is CASSPQVIGPEAFF. The CDR3 DNA reads as TGTGCCAGCAGCCCACAGGTCATTGGACCTGAAGCTTTCTTT. The chain carries TRBV6-5 and TRBJ1-1, with D tentatively TRBD1 (5 bases). From germline, CDR1 is MNHEY and CDR2 SVGAGI. This CDR3 spans 14 amino acids. The V and J ends lost 6 bases and 6 bases respectively, with 17 bases between them.

This chain links TRBV19 with TRBJ1-5, with 11 bases matching TRBD1. The ends lost 9 bases at V and 5 bases at J; junction bases unmatched: 12. This CDR3 comprises 16 residues. The V gene's germline CDR1 is LNHDA and CDR2 SQIVND (reference sequence). The chain's CDR3 is CASQGRRTGGDQPQHF. The CDR3 DNA follows: TGTGCCAGCCAGGGGAGAAGGACAGGGGGCGATCAGCCCCAGCATTTT. The full variable domain, in which reference TRBV19 and TRBJ1-5 provide the parts outside the CDR3, is DGGITQSPKYLFRKEGQNVTLSCEQNLNHDAMYWYRQDPGQGLRLIYYSQIVNDFQKGDIAEGYSVSREKKESFPLTVTSAQKNPTAFYLCASQGRRTGGDQPQHFGDGTRLSIL.

This chain links TRBV9 with TRBJ2-7; D possibly corresponds to TRBD1 (5 bases). CDR1 is SGDLS and CDR2 is YYNGEE in the germline V gene. The CDR3 sequence is 13 residues long. Between the trimmed V and J ends, which lost 4 bases and 5 bases, there was a span of 13 bases. The CDR3 reads CASSPTVGHEQYF. The DNA of the CDR3 is TGTGCCAGCAGCCCCACGGTGGGGCACGAGCAGTACTTC.

V is TRBV5-1 and J is TRBJ2-2, with D maybe TRBD2 (5 bases). From germline, CDR1 is SGHRS and CDR2 YFSETQ. V was pared by 4 bases and J by 1 base, with 8 bases between. This CDR3 comprises 14 residues. The CDR3: CASSPRGNTGELFF. The CDR3 DNA sequence: TGCGCCAGCAGCCCCCGGGGGAACACCGGGGAGCTGTTTTTT. Together with reference TRBV5-1 and TRBJ2-2, the CDR3 gives the full variable domain: KAGVTQTPRYLIKTRGQQVTLSCSPISGHRSVSWYQQTPGQGLQFLFEYFSETQRNKGNFPGRFSGRQFSNSRSEMNVSTLELGDSALYLCASSPRGNTGELFFGEGSRLTVL.

The V and J genes are TRBV5-1 and TRBJ1-3, with a weak D call TRBD1 (5 bases). The CDR3 length is 14 residues. Germline V gene data show CDR1 as SGHRS and CDR2 as YFSETQ. The germline V and J ends were trimmed by 4 bases and 3 bases, with 11 bases remaining between them. The DNA of the CDR3 is TGCGCCAGCAGCAGGAGGGGCGATGGAAACACCATATATTTT. Translating it yields CASSRRGDGNTIYF.

This CDR3 reads CASRQRPRDTYEQYF. The CDR3 DNA is TGTGCCAGCAGGCAGAGACCACGGGACACCTACGAGCAGTACTTC. V and J are TRBV27 and TRBJ2-7; tentatively, D is TRBD1 (6 bases). V dropped 6 bases and J dropped 2 bases, with 17 bases sitting between them. Germline V CDR1 and CDR2: MNHEY, SMNVEV (reference sequence). The CDR3 spans 15 residues.

This sequence joins TRBV7-3 and TRBJ1-2, with D tentatively TRBD1 (6 bases). The CDR3 length is 15 residues. V dropped 3 bases and J dropped 3 bases, with 14 bases sitting between them. Germline values: CDR1 SGHTA, CDR2 FQGTGA. CDR3 nucleotide sequence: TGTGCCAGCAGCTTGGGACAAGGACCCCACTATGGCTACACCTTC. Translating gives CASSLGQGPHYGYTF.

V usage is TRBV18 and J usage is TRBJ2-5, with TRBD1 as a possible D gene (6 bases). Germline-derived CDR1 and CDR2 are KGHSH and LQKENI. This CDR3 spans 14 amino acids. The ends were cut back, 2 bases at V and 5 bases at J, with 12 bases in the middle. The CDR3 sequence: CASSPEDSGETQYF. The CDR3 region has the DNA TGTGCCAGCTCACCAGAGGACAGTGGGGAGACCCAGTACTTC.

The J gene is TRBJ1-1, the V gene TRBV7-2, with D hard to call. The CDR3 length is 13 residues. V lost 2 bases and J lost 1, with 5 bases in between. Germline CDR1 reads SGHTA; CDR2 reads FQGNSA. CDR3 DNA: TGTGCCAGCAGCTTAAGACAGAACACTGAAGCTTTCTTT. The encoded protein is CASSLRQNTEAFF.

In this sample, this clone turned up once. The chain links TRBV19 to TRBJ1-2; 7 bases map to TRBD1. CDR3 length: 15 amino acids. CDR1 is LNHDA, CDR2 SQIVND, per germline (reference sequence). Losses at the gene ends were 6 bases for V and 3 bases for J; bases not matched to a gene: 10. Here the CDR3 reads CASSPDRVDYYGYTF. CDR3 nucleotide sequence: TGTGCCAGTAGCCCCGACAGGGTGGATTACTATGGCTACACCTTC.

The CDR3 region is CASSSGRDRGRGGYGYTF. The CDR3 bases are TGTGCCAGCAGTTCGGGACGGGACAGGGGGCGCGGTGGCTATGGCTACACCTTC. The chain employs TRBV5-4 and TRBJ1-2, with TRBD1 matching over 12 bases. The CDR3 sequence is 18 residues long. V lost 5 bases to trimming and J lost 4 bases; unmatched junction nucleotides: 15. The V gene's germline CDR1 is SGHNT and CDR2 YYREEE (reference sequence).

CDR3 sequence reads: CATGVDGGTDTQYF. The CDR3 bases are TGTGCCACCGGGGTAGACGGGGGCACAGATACGCAGTATTTT. The chain carries TRBV15 and TRBJ2-3, with D possibly TRBD2 on 5 matching bases. The length of the CDR3 is 14 residues. Germline V CDR1 and CDR2: LNHNV, YYDKDF (reference sequence). Between the trimmed V and J ends, which lost 8 bases and 1 base, there was a span of 13 bases.

This sequence joins TRBV25-1 and TRBJ2-7, with a possible D match to TRBD2 (5 bases). The V end lost 1 base, the J end lost 2 bases, and 9 bases lay between the germline ends. Germline CDR1 and CDR2: MGHDK and SYGVNS. The CDR3 length is 14 residues. CDR3 bases: TGTGCCAGCAGTGAATTAGGGAGTCCCTACGAGCAGTACTTC. Translated, it gives CASSELGSPYEQYF.

The V call is TRBV28, the J call TRBJ1-4; 8 nucleotides align to TRBD1. CDR3 length equals 16 residues. V shed 6 bases and J 5 bases; nucleotides not matched to a gene: 11. CDR1 is MDHEN, CDR2 SYDVKM, per germline. CDR3: CASSGIRDRINEKLFF. The CDR3 nucleotides read TGTGCCAGCAGCGGCATCCGGGACAGGATAAATGAAAAACTGTTTTTT.

The CDR3 DNA reads as TGTGCCAGCAGCCGACCCGGACAGGGGGAGGGCTACACCTTC. Its protein is CASSRPGQGEGYTF. This rearrangement joins TRBV5-4 to TRBJ1-2; TRBD1 agrees at 10 bases. Germline CDR1 is SGHNT and CDR2 is YYREEE (reference sequence). This CDR3 has 14 amino acids. The junction had 8 bases not matched to a gene; V was cut back by 4 bases and J by 8 bases.

The CDR3 DNA reads TGTGCCAGCAGCCAAGATATGGGCCGCTCTGGGGAGCAGTACTTC. Its protein is CASSQDMGRSGEQYF. The chain is built from TRBV4-2 and TRBJ2-5; D possibly corresponds to TRBD2 (5 bases). The CDR3 totals 15 residues. The V and J ends lost 0 bases and 11 bases respectively, with 19 bases between them. Germline lookup yields CDR1 LGHNA and CDR2 YNFKEQ.

The J gene is TRBJ1-6, the V gene TRBV7-9; D possibly corresponds to TRBD1 (5 bases). Looked up from germline, CDR1 is SEHNR and CDR2 is FQNEAQ (reference sequence). Trimming cost V 3 bases and J 0 bases, with 9 bases left between them. CDR3 length equals 16 residues. The CDR3 spells CASSLTVLSYNSPLHF. The CDR3 DNA is TGTGCCAGCAGCTTGACAGTTCTCTCCTATAATTCACCCCTCCACTTT.

The rearrangement uses TRBV5-1 and TRBJ1-1; TRBD1 matches 9 bases. Germline trimming cut 1 base from V and 2 bases from J; bases unmatched to any gene: 6. This CDR3 has 16 amino acids. The germline CDR1 and CDR2 sequences are SGHRS and YFSETQ. The DNA of the CDR3 is TGCGCCAGCAGCTTGAGAGGGACAGGGATTAACACTGAAGCTTTCTTT. Translated: CASSLRGTGINTEAFF.

The V and J genes are TRBV9 and TRBJ2-5; D might be TRBD2 (6 bases). This CDR3 comprises 15 residues. The ends were cut back, 0 bases at V and 7 bases at J, with 16 bases in the middle. From germline, CDR1 is SGDLS and CDR2 YYNGEE. The chain's CDR3 is CASSVGVGRLGTQYF. Written as DNA, the CDR3 is TGTGCCAGCAGCGTAGGCGTGGGGAGGTTGGGGACCCAGTACTTC.

This chain connects TRBV7-2 to TRBJ2-5, with D possibly matching TRBD2 (5 bases). The CDR3 runs 16 residues. With 2 bases removed from V and 5 bases from J, the gap between germline ends came to 18 bases. Germline CDR1 is SGHTA and CDR2 is FQGNSA. The CDR3 DNA reads as TGTGCCAGCAGCTTAAGCGGTCGGAGGCCCCAGGAGACCCAGTACTTC. Translation: CASSLSGRRPQETQYF.

V usage is TRBV25-1 and J usage is TRBJ1-2, with D perhaps matching TRBD1 (5 bases). This CDR3 contains 14 residues. CDR1 is MGHDK, CDR2 SYGVNS, per germline. The V end lost 3 bases, the J end lost 6 bases, and 14 bases lay between the germline ends. CDR3 sequence reads: CASSEGAGRHGYTF. CDR3 nucleotide sequence: TGTGCCAGCAGTGAGGGAGCAGGGAGGCATGGCTACACCTTC.

This clone was counted many times. The chain employs TRBV19 and TRBJ2-7; a possible D gene is TRBD1 (6 bases). The CDR3 sequence is 15 residues long. Germline CDR1 LNHDA, CDR2 SQIVND (reference sequence). The V end lost 3 bases, the J end lost 2 bases, and 14 bases lay between the germline ends. The CDR3 bases are TGTGCCAGTAGTATCGCCGGGACAACCGCCTACGAGCAGTACTTC. Amino acids: CASSIAGTTAYEQYF.

The gene calls are TRBV19 and TRBJ2-5, with D unclear. Germline lookup yields CDR1 LNHDA and CDR2 SQIVND (reference sequence). The CDR3 consists of 15 residues. Deletions cut 0 bases from V and 5 bases from J, with 13 bases between. The CDR3 region has the DNA TGTGCCAGTAGTATAGACCTGACTCAGTTGGAGACCCAGTACTTC. It codes for CASSIDLTQLETQYF.